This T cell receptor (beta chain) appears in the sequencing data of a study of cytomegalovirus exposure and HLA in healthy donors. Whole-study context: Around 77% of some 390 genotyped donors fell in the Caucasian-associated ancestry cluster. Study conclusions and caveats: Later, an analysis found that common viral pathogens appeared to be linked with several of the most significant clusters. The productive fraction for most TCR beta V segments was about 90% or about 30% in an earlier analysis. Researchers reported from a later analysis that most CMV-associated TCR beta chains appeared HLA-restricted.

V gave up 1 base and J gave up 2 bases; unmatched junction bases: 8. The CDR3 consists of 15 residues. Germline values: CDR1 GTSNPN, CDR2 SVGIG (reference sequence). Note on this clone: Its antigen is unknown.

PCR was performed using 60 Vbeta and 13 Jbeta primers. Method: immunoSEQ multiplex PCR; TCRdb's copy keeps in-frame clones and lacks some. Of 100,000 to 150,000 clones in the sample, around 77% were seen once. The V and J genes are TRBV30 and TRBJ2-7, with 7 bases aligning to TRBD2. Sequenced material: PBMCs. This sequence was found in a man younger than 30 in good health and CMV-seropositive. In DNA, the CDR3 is TGTGCCTGGAGTGCTTTTGCGGGGGTCCCCTACGAGCAGTACTTC. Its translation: CAWSAFAGVPYEQYF.